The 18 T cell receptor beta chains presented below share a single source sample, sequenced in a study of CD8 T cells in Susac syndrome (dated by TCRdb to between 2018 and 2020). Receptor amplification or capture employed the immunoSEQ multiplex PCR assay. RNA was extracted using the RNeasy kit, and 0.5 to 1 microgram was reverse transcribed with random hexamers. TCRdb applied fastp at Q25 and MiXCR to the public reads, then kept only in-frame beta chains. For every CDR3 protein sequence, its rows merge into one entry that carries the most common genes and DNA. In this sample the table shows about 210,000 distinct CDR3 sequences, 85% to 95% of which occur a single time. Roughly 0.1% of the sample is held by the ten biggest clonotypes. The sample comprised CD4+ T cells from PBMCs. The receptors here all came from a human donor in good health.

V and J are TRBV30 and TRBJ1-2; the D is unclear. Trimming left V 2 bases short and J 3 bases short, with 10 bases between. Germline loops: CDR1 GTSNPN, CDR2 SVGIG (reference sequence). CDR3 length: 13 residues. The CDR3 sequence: CAWSLGFDYGYTF. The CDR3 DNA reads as TGTGCCTGGAGTCTAGGATTCGACTATGGCTACACCTTC.

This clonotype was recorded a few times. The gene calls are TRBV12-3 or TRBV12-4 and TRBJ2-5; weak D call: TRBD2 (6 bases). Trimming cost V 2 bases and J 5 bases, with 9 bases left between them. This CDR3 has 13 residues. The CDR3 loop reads CASSLRERETQYF. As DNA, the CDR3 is TGTGCCAGCAGTTTACGGGAGAGGGAGACCCAGTACTTC.

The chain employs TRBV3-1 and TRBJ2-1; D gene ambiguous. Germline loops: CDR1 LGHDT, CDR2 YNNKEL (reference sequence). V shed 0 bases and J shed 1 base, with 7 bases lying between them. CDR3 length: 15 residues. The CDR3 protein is CASSQDQISYNEQFF. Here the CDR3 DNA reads TGTGCCAGCAGCCAAGATCAGATTTCCTACAATGAGCAGTTCTTC.

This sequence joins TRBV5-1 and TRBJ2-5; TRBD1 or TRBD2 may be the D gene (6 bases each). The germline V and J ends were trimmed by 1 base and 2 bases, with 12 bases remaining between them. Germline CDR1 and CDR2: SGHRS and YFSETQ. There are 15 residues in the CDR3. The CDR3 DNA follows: TGCGCCAGCAGCTTGACACGGGGGCCGCAAGAGACCCAGTACTTC. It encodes CASSLTRGPQETQYF. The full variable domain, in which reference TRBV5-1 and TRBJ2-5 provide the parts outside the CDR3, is KAGVTQTPRYLIKTRGQQVTLSCSPISGHRSVSWYQQTPGQGLQFLFEYFSETQRNKGNFPGRFSGRQFSNSRSEMNVSTLELGDSALYLCASSLTRGPQETQYFGPGTRLLVL.

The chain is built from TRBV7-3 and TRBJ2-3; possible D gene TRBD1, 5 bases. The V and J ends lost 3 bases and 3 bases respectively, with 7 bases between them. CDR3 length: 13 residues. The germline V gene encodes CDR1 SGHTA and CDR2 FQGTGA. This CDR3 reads CASSFQGTDTQYF. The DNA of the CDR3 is TGTGCCAGCAGCTTCCAGGGAACAGATACGCAGTATTTT.

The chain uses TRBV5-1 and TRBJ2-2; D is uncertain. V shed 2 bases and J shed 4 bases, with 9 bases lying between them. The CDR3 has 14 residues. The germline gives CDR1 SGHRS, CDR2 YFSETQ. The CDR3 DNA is TGCGCCAGCAGCTTCGCCCCTAGCACCGGGGAGCTGTTTTTT. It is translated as CASSFAPSTGELFF.

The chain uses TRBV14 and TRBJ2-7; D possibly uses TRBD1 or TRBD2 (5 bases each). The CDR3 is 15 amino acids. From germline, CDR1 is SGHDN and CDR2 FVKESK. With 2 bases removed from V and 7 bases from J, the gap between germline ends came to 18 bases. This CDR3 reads CASSQLRDLAREQYF. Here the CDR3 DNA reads TGTGCCAGCAGCCAATTAAGGGACCTCGCGAGGGAGCAGTACTTC.

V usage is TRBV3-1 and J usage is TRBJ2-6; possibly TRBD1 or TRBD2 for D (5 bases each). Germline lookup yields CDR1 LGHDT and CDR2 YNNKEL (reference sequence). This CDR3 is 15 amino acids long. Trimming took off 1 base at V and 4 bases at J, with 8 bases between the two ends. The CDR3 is CASSQVGTGANVLTF. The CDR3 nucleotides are TGTGCCAGCAGCCAAGTAGGGACCGGGGCCAACGTCCTGACTTTC.

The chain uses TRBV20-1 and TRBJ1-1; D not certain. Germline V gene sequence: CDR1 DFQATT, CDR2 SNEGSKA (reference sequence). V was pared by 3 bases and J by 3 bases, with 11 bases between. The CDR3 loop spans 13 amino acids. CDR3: CSARNRPDTEAFF. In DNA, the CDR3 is TGCAGTGCTAGGAACCGTCCGGACACTGAAGCTTTCTTT.

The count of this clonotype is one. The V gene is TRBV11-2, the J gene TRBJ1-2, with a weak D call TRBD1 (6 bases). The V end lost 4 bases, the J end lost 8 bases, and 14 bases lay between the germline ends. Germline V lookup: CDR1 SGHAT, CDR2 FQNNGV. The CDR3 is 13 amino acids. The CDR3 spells CASSSPGARGYTF. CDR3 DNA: TGTGCCAGCAGCTCGCCAGGGGCACGAGGCTACACCTTC.

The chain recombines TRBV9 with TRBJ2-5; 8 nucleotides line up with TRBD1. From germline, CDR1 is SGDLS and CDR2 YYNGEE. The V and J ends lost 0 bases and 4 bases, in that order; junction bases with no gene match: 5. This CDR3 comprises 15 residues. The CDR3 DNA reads TGTGCCAGCAGCGTAGGGACAGGGACGAGAGAGACCCAGTACTTC. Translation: CASSVGTGTRETQYF. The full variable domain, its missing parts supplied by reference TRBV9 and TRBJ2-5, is DSGVTQTPKHLITATGQRVTLRCSPRSGDLSVYWYQQSLDQGLQFLIQYYNGEERAKGNILERFSAQQFPDLHSELNLSSLELGDSALYFCASSVGTGTRETQYFGPGTRLLVL.

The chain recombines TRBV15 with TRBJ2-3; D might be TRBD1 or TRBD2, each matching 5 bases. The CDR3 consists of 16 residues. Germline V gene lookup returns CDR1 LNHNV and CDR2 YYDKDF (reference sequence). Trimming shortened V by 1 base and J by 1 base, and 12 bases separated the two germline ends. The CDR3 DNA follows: TGTGCCACCAGCAGAGTCAGAGGGGAAGGCACAGATACGCAGTATTTT. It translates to CATSRVRGEGTDTQYF.

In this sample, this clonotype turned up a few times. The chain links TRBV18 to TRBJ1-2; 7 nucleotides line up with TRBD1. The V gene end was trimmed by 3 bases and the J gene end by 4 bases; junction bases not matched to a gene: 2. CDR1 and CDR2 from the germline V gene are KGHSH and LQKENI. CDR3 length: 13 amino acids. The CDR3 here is CASSPGQSYGYTF. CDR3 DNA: TGTGCCAGCTCACCGGGACAGAGCTATGGCTACACCTTC. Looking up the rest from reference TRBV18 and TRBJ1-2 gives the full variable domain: NAGVMQNPRHLVRRRGQEARLRCSPMKGHSHVYWYRQLPEEGLKFMVYLQKENIIDESGMPKERFSAEFPKEGPSILRIQQVVRGDSAAYFCASSPGQSYGYTFGSGTRLTVV.

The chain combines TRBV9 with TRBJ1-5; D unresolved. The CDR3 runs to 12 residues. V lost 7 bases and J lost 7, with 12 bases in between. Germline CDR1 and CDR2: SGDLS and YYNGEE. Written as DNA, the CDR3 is TGTGCCAGCGGTCGGGAAGGGCAGCCCCAGCATTTT. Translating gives CASGREGQPQHF.

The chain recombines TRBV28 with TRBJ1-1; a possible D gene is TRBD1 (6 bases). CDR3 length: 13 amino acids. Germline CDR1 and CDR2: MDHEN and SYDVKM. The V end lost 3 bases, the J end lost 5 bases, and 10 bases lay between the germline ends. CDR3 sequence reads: CASSFPQGTEAFF. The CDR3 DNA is TGTGCCAGCAGTTTCCCGCAGGGGACTGAAGCTTTCTTT.

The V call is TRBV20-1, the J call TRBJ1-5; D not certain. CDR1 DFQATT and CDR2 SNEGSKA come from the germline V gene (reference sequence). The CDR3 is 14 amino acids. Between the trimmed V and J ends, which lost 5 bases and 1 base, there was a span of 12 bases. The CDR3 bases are TGCAGTGCTTACTCAGAGTACAGCAATCAGCCCCAGCATTTT. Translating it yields CSAYSEYSNQPQHF.

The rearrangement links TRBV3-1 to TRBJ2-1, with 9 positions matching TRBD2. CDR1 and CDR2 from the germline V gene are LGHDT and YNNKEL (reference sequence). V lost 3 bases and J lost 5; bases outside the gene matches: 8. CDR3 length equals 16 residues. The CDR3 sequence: CASSQVRLADNNEQFF. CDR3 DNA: TGTGCCAGCAGCCAGGTAAGACTAGCGGACAACAATGAGCAGTTCTTC.

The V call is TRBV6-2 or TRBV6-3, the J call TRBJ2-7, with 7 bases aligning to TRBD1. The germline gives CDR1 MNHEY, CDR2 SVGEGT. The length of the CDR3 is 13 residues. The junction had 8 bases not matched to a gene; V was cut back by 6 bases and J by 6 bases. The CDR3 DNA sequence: TGTGCCAGCAGCCAGGGGGTTGCTCTCGAGCAGTACGTC. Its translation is CASSQGVALEQYV.